The TCR beta chain under discussion was sequenced for a study of cytomegalovirus exposure and HLA in healthy donors. Study-level results: Earlier analysis looked at TCR beta V segments, and most were productive about 90% or about 30% of the time.

Trimming shortened V by 7 bases and J by 4 bases, and 14 bases separated the two germline ends. The CDR3 is made up of 14 amino acids. CDR1 is LGHNT, CDR2 FRNRAP, per germline. PCR was performed using 60 Vbeta and 13 Jbeta primers. The repertoire was sequenced with immunoSEQ multiplex PCR; TCRdb's copy has only in-frame clones and lacks some. Of about 190,000 clones in the sample, about 77% were seen once. This clone is a singleton in its sample. Its specificity is not known. Material for sequencing was PBMCs. J is TRBJ2-1 and V is TRBV12-5; D perhaps matches TRBD2 (6 bases). The receptor was isolated from a young woman in good health and CMV-seropositive. DNA for the CDR3: TGTGCTAGTGCCCTGGGACTGACGTACAATGAGCAGTTCTTC. This sequence encodes CASALGLTYNEQFF.